This TCR beta chain was observed in a study of regulatory T cells in long-lasting Graves disease. Trimming pared 6 bases from V and 2 bases from J, leaving 10 bases between. The CDR3 consists of 13 residues. Remarks on this clonotype: Likely a read error: the CDR3 ends without its conserved phenylalanine or tryptophan.

Time point defined: newly diagnosed GD, antithyroid drugs for less than 3 months. Extracted PBMC RNA gave rise to the TCR library. In building TCR beta libraries, iRepertoire HTBI primers were used together with Arm-PCR of CDR3 regions. TCRdb reprocessed the multiplex PCR reads with MiXCR, giving one entry per CDR3 protein. Of under 700,000 distinct CDR3 sequences detected, roughly 15% appear once; the ten largest clones hold around a quarter. These records were also assigned to another study, of T cells in Graves' hyperthyroidism and ophthalmopathy. As reported in that work: Diagnoses used clinical symptoms, serum thyroxine and TRAb, thyroid ultrasound and orbital computed tomography. HTBI primers drove first-round RT-PCR of the TCR CDR3.

The chain employs TRBV12-3 or TRBV12-4 and TRBJ1-1; D is uncertain. Sequences were derived from peripheral blood mononuclear cells (PBMCs), sampled at new diagnosis, from a patient treated with antithyroid drugs. This clonotype was obtained from a middle-aged woman with Graves disease. The CDR3 DNA is TGTGCCAGCAGGAACACCGATAACACTGAAGCTTTCTCT. Its protein is CASRNTDNTEAFS.